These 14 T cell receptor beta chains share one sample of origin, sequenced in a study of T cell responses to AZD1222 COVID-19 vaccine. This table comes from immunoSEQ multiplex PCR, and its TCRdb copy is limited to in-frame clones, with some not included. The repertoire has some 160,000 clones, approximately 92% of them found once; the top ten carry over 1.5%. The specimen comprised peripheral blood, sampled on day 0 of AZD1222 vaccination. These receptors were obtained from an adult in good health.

Here the CDR3 DNA reads TGTGCCAGTTCCCGACTAGCGGGAGGGATCGGGGAGCTGTTTTTT. This sequence encodes CASSRLAGGIGELFF. The rearrangement uses TRBV14 and TRBJ2-2; 14 nucleotides line up with TRBD2. V gave up 9 bases and J gave up 7 bases; unmatched junction bases: 7. Germline CDR1 is SGHDN and CDR2 is FVKESK. The CDR3 extends over 15 amino acids.

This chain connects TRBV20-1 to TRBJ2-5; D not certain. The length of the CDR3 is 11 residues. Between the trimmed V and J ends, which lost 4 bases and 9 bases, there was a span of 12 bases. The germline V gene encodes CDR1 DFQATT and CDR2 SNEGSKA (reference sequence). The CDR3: CSATEAEAQYF. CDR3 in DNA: TGCAGTGCTACAGAGGCTGAGGCCCAGTACTTC.

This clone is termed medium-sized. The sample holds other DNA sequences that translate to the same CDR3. The CDR3: CASSHMNTEAFF. The DNA for the CDR3 is TGTGCCAGCAGTCATATGAACACTGAAGCTTTCTTT. The genes are TRBV6-5 and TRBJ1-1, with unresolved D. Germline CDR1 reads MNHEY; CDR2 reads SVGAGI. CDR3 length: 12 residues. Trimming took off 5 bases at V and 0 bases at J, with 4 bases between the two ends.

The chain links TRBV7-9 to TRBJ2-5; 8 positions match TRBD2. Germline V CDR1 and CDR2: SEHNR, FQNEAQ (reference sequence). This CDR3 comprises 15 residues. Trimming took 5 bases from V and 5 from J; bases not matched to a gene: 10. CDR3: CASSPISGGLETQYF. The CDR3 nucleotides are TGTGCCAGCAGCCCCATTTCGGGAGGGCTTGAGACCCAGTACTTC.

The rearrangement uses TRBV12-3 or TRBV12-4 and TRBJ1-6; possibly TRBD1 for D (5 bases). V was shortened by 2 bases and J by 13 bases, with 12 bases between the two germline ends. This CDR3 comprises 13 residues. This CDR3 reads CASSLIPGGPLHF. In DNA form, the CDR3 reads TGTGCCAGCAGTTTAATACCCGGGGGGCCCCTCCACTTT.

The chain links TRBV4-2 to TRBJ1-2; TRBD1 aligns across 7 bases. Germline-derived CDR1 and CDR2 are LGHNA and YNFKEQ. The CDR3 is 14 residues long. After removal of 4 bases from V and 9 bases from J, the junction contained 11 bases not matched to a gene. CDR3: CASSPRQGTGSYTF. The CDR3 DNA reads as TGTGCCAGCAGCCCTAGACAGGGAACGGGAAGCTACACCTTC.

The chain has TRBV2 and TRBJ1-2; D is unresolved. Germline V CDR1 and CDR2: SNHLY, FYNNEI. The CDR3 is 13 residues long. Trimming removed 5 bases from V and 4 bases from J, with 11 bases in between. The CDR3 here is CASSTRVTYGYTF. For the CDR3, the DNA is TGTGCCAGCAGTACCCGGGTCACCTATGGCTACACCTTC.

In DNA, the CDR3 is TGCGCCAGCAGCCTGGGACAGGAGTACAATGAGCAGTTCTTC. Amino acids: CASSLGQEYNEQFF. V gene TRBV5-1 combines with J gene TRBJ2-1, with 8 bases identical to TRBD1. Unmatched junction bases numbered 4, after V lost 4 bases and J lost 4 bases. The CDR3 has 14 amino acids. Germline CDR1 reads SGHRS; CDR2 reads YFSETQ.

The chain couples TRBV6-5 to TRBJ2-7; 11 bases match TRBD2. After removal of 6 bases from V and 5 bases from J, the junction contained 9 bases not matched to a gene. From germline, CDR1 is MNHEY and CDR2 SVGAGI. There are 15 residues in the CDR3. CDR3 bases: TGTGCCAGCAGCCTAGCGGGAGGAGGTAGTAACGAGCAGTACTTC. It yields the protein CASSLAGGGSNEQYF.

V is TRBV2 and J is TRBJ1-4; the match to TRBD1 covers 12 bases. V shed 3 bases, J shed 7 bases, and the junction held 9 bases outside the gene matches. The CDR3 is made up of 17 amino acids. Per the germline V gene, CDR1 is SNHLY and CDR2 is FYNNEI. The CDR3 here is CASSDLRDRGLREKLFF. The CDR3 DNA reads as TGTGCCAGCAGTGATCTCCGGGACAGGGGGCTTCGTGAAAAACTGTTTTTT.

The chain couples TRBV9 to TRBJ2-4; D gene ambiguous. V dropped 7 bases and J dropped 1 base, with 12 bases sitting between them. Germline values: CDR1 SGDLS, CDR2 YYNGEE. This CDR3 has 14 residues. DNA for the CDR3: TGTGCCAGCGCCCGCGGTGATGCCAAAAACATTCAGTACTTC. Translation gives CASARGDAKNIQYF.

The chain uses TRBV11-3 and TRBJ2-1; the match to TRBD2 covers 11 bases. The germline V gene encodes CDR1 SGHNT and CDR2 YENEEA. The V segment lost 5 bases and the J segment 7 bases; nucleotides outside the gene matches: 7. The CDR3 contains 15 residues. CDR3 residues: CASSPGLAGINEQFF. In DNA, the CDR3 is TGTGCCAGCAGCCCCGGACTAGCGGGCATAAATGAGCAGTTCTTC. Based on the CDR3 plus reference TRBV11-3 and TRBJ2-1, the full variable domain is EAGVVQSPRYKIIEKKQPVAFWCNPISGHNTLYWYLQNLGQGPELLIRYENEEAVDDSQLPKDRFSAERLKGVDSTLKIQPAELGDSAVYLCASSPGLAGINEQFFGPGTRLTVL.

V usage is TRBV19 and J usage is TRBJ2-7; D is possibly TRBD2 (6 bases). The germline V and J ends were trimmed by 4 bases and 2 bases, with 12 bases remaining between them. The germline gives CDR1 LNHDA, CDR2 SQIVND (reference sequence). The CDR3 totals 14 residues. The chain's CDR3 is CASSRRGPPYEQYF. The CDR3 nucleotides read TGTGCCAGTAGTAGGAGGGGTCCCCCCTACGAGCAGTACTTC.

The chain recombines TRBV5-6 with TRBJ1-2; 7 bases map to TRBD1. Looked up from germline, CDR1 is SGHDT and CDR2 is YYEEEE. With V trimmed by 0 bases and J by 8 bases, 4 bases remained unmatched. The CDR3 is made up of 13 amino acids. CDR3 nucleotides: TGTGCCAGCAGCTTGGAGGGGGCGCAGGGCTACACCTTC. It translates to CASSLEGAQGYTF. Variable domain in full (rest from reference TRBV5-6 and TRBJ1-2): DAGVTQSPTHLIKTRGQQVTLRCSPKSGHDTVSWYQQALGQGPQFIFQYYEEEERQRGNFPDRFSGHQFPNYSSELNVNALLLGDSALYLCASSLEGAQGYTFGSGTRLTVV.